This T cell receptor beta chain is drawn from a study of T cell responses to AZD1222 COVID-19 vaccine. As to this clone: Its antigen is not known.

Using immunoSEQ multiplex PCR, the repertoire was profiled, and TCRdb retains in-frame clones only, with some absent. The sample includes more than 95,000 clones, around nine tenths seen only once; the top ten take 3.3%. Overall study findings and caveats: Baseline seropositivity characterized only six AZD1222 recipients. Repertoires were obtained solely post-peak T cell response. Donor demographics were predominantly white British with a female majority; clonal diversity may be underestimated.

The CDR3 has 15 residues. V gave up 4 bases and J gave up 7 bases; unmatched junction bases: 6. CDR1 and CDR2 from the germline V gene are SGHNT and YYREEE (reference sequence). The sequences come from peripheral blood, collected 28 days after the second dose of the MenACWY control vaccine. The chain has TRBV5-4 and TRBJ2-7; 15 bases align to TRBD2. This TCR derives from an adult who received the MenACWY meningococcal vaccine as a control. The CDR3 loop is CASSPGLAGGDEQYF. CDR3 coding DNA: TGTGCCAGCAGCCCCGGACTAGCGGGGGGGGATGAGCAGTACTTC.